The 27 T cell receptor beta chains below all came from one sample that was sequenced in a study of blood T cells in healthy people across ages. Next came a second PCR, run for 7 to 11 cycles, which used a sample-barcoded 5' primer along with a J-beta primer mix. TCRdb re-called the 5' RACE reads through MiXCR, storing one row per CDR3 protein. This repertoire shows 1.5 million to 2 million distinct CDR3 sequences, approximately 32% found once; its top ten account for around 10%. The sample comprised blood. These receptors were taken from a woman in her thirties in good health.

This clonotype showed up just a few times. This chain links TRBV7-3 with TRBJ2-6, with D possibly called TRBD1 or TRBD2 (5 bases each). The germline V gene encodes CDR1 SGHTA and CDR2 FQGTGA. CDR3 size: 18 residues. Trimming took off 5 bases at V and 1 base at J, with 18 bases between the two ends. The CDR3, as DNA: TGTGCCAGCAGCCCCGAAGGAGGCAGGGTATCTGGGGCCAACGTCCTGACTTTC. Protein sequence: CASSPEGGRVSGANVLTF.

The sample holds a few counts of this clonotype. The V call is TRBV6-1, the J call TRBJ2-7, with TRBD2 matching 8 bases. This CDR3 has 14 residues. In germline, CDR1 is MNHNS, CDR2 SASEGT. The junction had 2 bases not matched to a gene; V was cut back by 1 base and J by 3 bases. The CDR3 nucleotides are TGTGCCAGCAGTGAAGGAGCGGGGGTCTACGAGCAGTACTTC. This codes for CASSEGAGVYEQYF.

The chain links TRBV6-5 to TRBJ2-7; weak D call: TRBD2 (5 bases). CDR3 length: 16 residues. Trimming removed 2 bases at V and 0 bases at J, with 14 bases between. Germline lookup yields CDR1 MNHEY and CDR2 SVGAGI. The CDR3 nucleotides are TGTGCCAGCAGTTACGGGAGCCCGGATTACTCCTACGAGCAGTACTTC. Amino acids: CASSYGSPDYSYEQYF.

As concerns this clonotype: One end of the junction is discordant with germline, which a read error may explain. The V call is TRBV15, the J call TRBJ1-4, with 10 bases identical to TRBD1. CDR3 length: 15 amino acids. Germline CDR1 LNHNV, CDR2 YYDKDF (reference sequence). The CDR3 nucleotides read TGTGCCACCAGCACCCCGGGACAGGGGAATGAAAAACGGTTTTTT. Amino acids: CATSTPGQGNEKRFF.

The chain employs TRBV24-1 and TRBJ1-1; 7 nucleotides agree with TRBD1. The trim removed 8 bases at V and 0 bases at J, leaving 17 bases unmatched. The CDR3 is 18 amino acids. CDR1 KGHDR and CDR2 SFDVKD come from the germline V gene. The CDR3 loop is CATKKGQCDLPLNTEAFF. The CDR3 DNA sequence: TGTGCCACCAAAAAGGGACAGTGCGACCTCCCCCTGAACACTGAAGCTTTCTTT.

V and J are TRBV30 and TRBJ2-1; 9 bases are shared with TRBD2. The junction had 5 bases not matched to a gene; V was cut back by 5 bases and J by 3 bases. This CDR3 region has 14 residues. Germline-derived CDR1 and CDR2 are GTSNPN and SVGIG (reference sequence). This CDR3 is CAWVETSGYNEQFF. CDR3 nucleotides: TGTGCCTGGGTCGAGACTAGCGGCTACAATGAGCAGTTCTTC.

V is TRBV12-5 and J is TRBJ2-1; tentative D call: TRBD2 (6 bases). Per the germline V gene, CDR1 is LGHNT and CDR2 is FRNRAP. The CDR3 is made up of 13 amino acids. V was shortened by 6 bases and J by 1 base, with 7 bases between the two germline ends. CDR3 DNA sequence: TGTGCTAGTGGCCGGGAGTCCTACAATGAGCAGTTCTTC. Amino acid sequence: CASGRESYNEQFF.

This clonotype has just a few counts. J is TRBJ2-5 and V is TRBV7-9; either TRBD1 or TRBD2 may supply D (5 bases each). The CDR3 spans 14 residues. The germline V gene has CDR1 SEHNR and CDR2 FQNEAQ (reference sequence). Trimming took off 6 bases at V and 1 base at J, with 12 bases between the two ends. The CDR3 nucleotides are TGTGCCAGCAGAGGTCGTGGGGGCCAAGAGACCCAGTACTTC. It specifies CASRGRGGQETQYF. The whole variable domain, remainder taken from reference TRBV7-9 and TRBJ2-5, is DTGVSQNPRHKITKRGQNVTFRCDPISEHNRLYWYRQTLGQGPEFLTYFQNEAQLEKSRLLSDRFSAERPKGSFSTLEIQRTEQGDSAMYLCASRGRGGQETQYFGPGTRLLVL.

This sequence joins TRBV7-3 and TRBJ2-7, with a tentative D call TRBD2 (7 bases). The CDR3 runs 17 residues. Trimming shortened V by 1 base and J by 2 bases, and 18 bases separated the two germline ends. Germline lookup yields CDR1 SGHTA and CDR2 FQGTGA. The CDR3 spells CASSLRGGWDTTYEQYF. CDR3 in DNA: TGTGCCAGCAGCTTAAGGGGGGGTTGGGACACCACCTACGAGCAGTACTTC.

In this sample, this clonotype turned up many times. The chain is built from TRBV12-3 or TRBV12-4 and TRBJ2-5; 9 bases align to TRBD2. The CDR3 loop spans 14 amino acids. Trimming removed 6 bases from V and 1 base from J; junction bases left unmatched: 3. The CDR3 spells CASRLAGGQETQYF. DNA for the CDR3: TGTGCCAGCAGACTAGCGGGCGGCCAAGAGACCCAGTACTTC.

This clonotype has ten or more counts. The rearrangement links TRBV27 to TRBJ2-5; 8 bases are a match to TRBD2. J was trimmed by 1 base and V by 5 bases; bases with no gene match: 12. There are 17 residues in the CDR3. Germline loops: CDR1 MNHEY, CDR2 SMNVEV (reference sequence). The CDR3 is CASSPGALLAAQETQYF. The CDR3 DNA reads TGTGCCAGCAGTCCCGGAGCTCTACTAGCGGCCCAAGAGACCCAGTACTTC.

A few counts support this clonotype. This chain uses TRBV5-1 with TRBJ2-5; 7 bases match TRBD1. Germline lookup yields CDR1 SGHRS and CDR2 YFSETQ. The CDR3 extends over 15 amino acids. Trimming took 2 bases from V and 0 from J; bases not matched to a gene: 4. Here the CDR3 DNA reads TGCGCCAGCAGCTTACAGGGGTCGGACCAAGAGACCCAGTACTTC. Protein sequence: CASSLQGSDQETQYF.

This clonotype has only a few counts. This chain links TRBV9 with TRBJ1-5; no reliable D call. Trimming shortened V by 0 bases and J by 5 bases, and 6 bases separated the two germline ends. The CDR3 totals 13 residues. Per the germline V gene, CDR1 is SGDLS and CDR2 is YYNGEE. CDR3: CASSVDMDQPQHF. CDR3 in DNA: TGTGCCAGCAGCGTAGATATGGATCAGCCCCAGCATTTT.

The chain joins TRBV5-6 to TRBJ1-1; no reliable D call. With 0 bases removed from V and 5 bases from J, the gap between germline ends came to 8 bases. The CDR3 is 13 amino acids. The germline V gene has CDR1 SGHDT and CDR2 YYEEEE. The CDR3 loop reads CASSLATRTEAFF. For the CDR3, the DNA is TGTGCCAGCAGCTTGGCCACGAGGACTGAAGCTTTCTTT.

The rearrangement uses TRBV30 and TRBJ2-5, with D tentatively TRBD1 (6 bases). The CDR3 has 13 amino acids. V lost 8 bases and J 5 bases, leaving 18 bases between the germline ends. CDR1 is GTSNPN, CDR2 SVGIG, per germline (reference sequence). In DNA form, the CDR3 reads TGTGCCCGACAAACTACAGGGTTGGAGACCCAGTACTTC. This translates into CARQTTGLETQYF.

Note on this clonotype: Since a much larger clone is just one base distant, this may be a read error. This rearrangement joins TRBV10-2 to TRBJ2-7; tentatively, D is TRBD2 (5 bases). From germline, CDR1 is WSHSY and CDR2 SAAADI. The V end was cut by 10 bases, the J end by 3 bases, with 10 bases between. This CDR3 has 11 amino acids. The CDR3 loop reads CATEEGYEQYF. In DNA form, the CDR3 reads TGCGCCACTGAAGAGGGCTACGAGCAGTACTTC.

This clonotype has only a few counts. V gene TRBV10-2 combines with J gene TRBJ1-4; 8 bases agree with TRBD1. CDR3 length: 14 residues. The V gene's germline CDR1 is WSHSY and CDR2 SAAADI. J lost 7 bases, V lost 6 bases, and 7 bases had no gene match. The CDR3 spells CASRAQGAVEKLFF. The CDR3 region has the DNA TGCGCCAGCAGGGCTCAGGGGGCAGTTGAAAAACTGTTTTTT.

The sample holds a few counts of this clonotype. The V gene is TRBV6-1, the J gene TRBJ2-7; 9 bases are a match to TRBD1. V gave up 2 bases and J gave up 6 bases; unmatched junction bases: 8. Germline loops: CDR1 MNHNS, CDR2 SASEGT. This CDR3 is 15 amino acids long. For the CDR3, the DNA is TGTGCCAGCAGTGAAATCACAGGGGGCAAGGGCGAGCAGTACTTC. Protein product: CASSEITGGKGEQYF.

This clonotype was counted once. V is TRBV4-1 and J is TRBJ2-2, with TRBD1 matching 8 bases. J lost 6 bases, V lost 4 bases, and 10 bases had no gene match. CDR1 and CDR2 (germline): MGHRA, YSYEKL. This CDR3 comprises 16 residues. The CDR3 region is CASSLGTGKGSGELFF. CDR3 in DNA: TGCGCCAGCAGCCTTGGGACAGGCAAAGGCTCCGGGGAGCTGTTTTTT.

V is TRBV29-1 and J is TRBJ2-5; TRBD2 might be the D (5 bases). Trimming stripped 5 bases from V and 3 bases from J, with 13 bases between. CDR1 is SQVTM and CDR2 is ANQGSEA in the germline V gene. CDR3 length: 13 residues. The chain's CDR3 is CSVQSGLKETQYF. CDR3 nucleotides: TGCAGCGTTCAATCAGGACTCAAAGAGACCCAGTACTTC.

This clonotype was seen more than once but under ten times. This chain connects TRBV7-9 to TRBJ1-1, with 7 bases that match TRBD1. Germline V gene lookup returns CDR1 SEHNR and CDR2 FQNEAQ (reference sequence). V dropped 5 bases and J dropped 0; count of bases not matched to a gene: 9. The CDR3 runs 16 residues. The CDR3 protein is CASSLTPGTVNTEAFF. The CDR3 coding sequence is TGTGCCAGCAGCCTGACCCCCGGGACAGTGAACACTGAAGCTTTCTTT. Full variable domain (outside the CDR3, taken from reference TRBV7-9 and TRBJ1-1): DTGVSQNPRHKITKRGQNVTFRCDPISEHNRLYWYRQTLGQGPEFLTYFQNEAQLEKSRLLSDRFSAERPKGSFSTLEIQRTEQGDSAMYLCASSLTPGTVNTEAFFGQGTRLTVV.

Only a few counts were recorded for this clonotype. The V call is TRBV7-2, the J call TRBJ1-6; tentatively, D is TRBD1 (6 bases). Trimming shortened V by 3 bases and J by 15 bases, and 18 bases separated the two germline ends. The V gene's germline CDR1 is SGHTA and CDR2 FQGNSA. This CDR3 region has 14 residues. The CDR3 nucleotides read TGTGCCAGCAGCTTCGAAACAGGGTTTCAGCACCTCCACTTT. This translates into CASSFETGFQHLHF.

The chain recombines TRBV10-3 with TRBJ1-2, with D possibly matching TRBD1 (5 bases). V was cut by 3 bases and J by 2 bases, with 16 bases left in between. The CDR3 runs to 16 residues. CDR1 and CDR2 from the germline V gene are ENHRY and SYGVKD. The CDR3 region is CAISDRSGPYNYGYTF. CDR3 nucleotides: TGTGCCATCAGTGATCGCTCGGGACCGTACAACTATGGCTACACCTTC.

In regard to this clonotype: Possible read error: a much larger clone is one base away. This chain links TRBV5-6 with TRBJ2-1, with 11 positions matching TRBD1. The CDR3 is 19 amino acids. Germline V gives CDR1 SGHDT, CDR2 YYEEEE. The CDR3 loop reads CASNLSPGTGGRSYNEQFF. For the CDR3, the DNA is TGTGCCAGCAACTTGAGTCCCGGGACAGGGGGACGCTCCTACAATGAGCAGTTCTTC.

This chain connects TRBV2 to TRBJ1-1; D is uncertain. The V end lost 8 bases, the J end lost 1 base, and 11 bases lay between the germline ends. This CDR3 has 13 residues. Germline CDR1 SNHLY, CDR2 FYNNEI. CDR3 region: CASRSAENTEAFF. CDR3 in DNA: TGTGCCAGCCGCTCCGCAGAGAACACTGAAGCTTTCTTT.

The V call is TRBV2, the J call TRBJ2-3; possibly TRBD1 for D (6 bases). Germline V gene sequence: CDR1 SNHLY, CDR2 FYNNEI. The CDR3 spans 15 residues. V shed 3 bases and J shed 1 base, with 11 bases lying between them. The CDR3 sequence is CASSDWTVGTDTQYF. In DNA, the CDR3 is TGTGCCAGCAGTGATTGGACAGTGGGCACAGATACGCAGTATTTT.

The J gene is TRBJ1-2, the V gene TRBV7-9; 12 bases are shared with TRBD1. This CDR3 has 14 residues. The V gene end was trimmed by 5 bases and the J gene end by 5 bases; junction bases not matched to a gene: 3. Germline V gene sequence: CDR1 SEHNR, CDR2 FQNEAQ (reference sequence). In nucleotides, the CDR3 is TGTGCCAGCAGCATGGGACAGGGGGCGTATGGCTACACCTTC. It is translated as CASSMGQGAYGYTF.